The 27 T cell receptor beta chains below all came from one sample that was sequenced in a study of T cell responses to AZD1222 COVID-19 vaccine. This table comes from immunoSEQ multiplex PCR, and its TCRdb copy is limited to in-frame clones, with some not included. This table holds fewer than 130,000 clones, about 90% found once. Material: peripheral blood, obtained 28 days after the second AZD1222 dose. The source of these receptors is an adult who received the AZD1222 COVID-19 vaccine.

The chain recombines TRBV9 with TRBJ2-1; a weak D match, TRBD2 (7 bases). Trimming took 3 bases from V and 8 from J, leaving 18 bases between them. The germline gives CDR1 SGDLS, CDR2 YYNGEE. The CDR3 contains 15 residues. CDR3 region: CASSAGGPLRDEQFF. The DNA of the CDR3 is TGTGCCAGCAGCGCCGGGGGGCCGTTGCGCGATGAGCAGTTCTTC. Drawing the rest from reference TRBV9 and TRBJ2-1, the complete variable domain is DSGVTQTPKHLITATGQRVTLRCSPRSGDLSVYWYQQSLDQGLQFLIQYYNGEERAKGNILERFSAQQFPDLHSELNLSSLELGDSALYFCASSAGGPLRDEQFFGPGTRLTVL.

The CDR3: CASSMGQAIYTEAFF. In nucleotides, the CDR3 is TGTGCCAGCTCAATGGGACAGGCAATTTATACTGAAGCTTTCTTT. The chain joins TRBV18 to TRBJ1-1, with 8 bases identical to TRBD1. The CDR3 covers 15 residues. Germline V gene sequence: CDR1 KGHSH, CDR2 LQKENI. Unmatched junction bases numbered 10, after V lost 5 bases and J lost 5 bases.

V gene TRBV10-1 combines with J gene TRBJ2-2, with D unresolved. The CDR3 consists of 13 residues. Germline V gene lookup returns CDR1 WNHNN and CDR2 SYGVQD (reference sequence). The ends were cut back, 8 bases at V and 6 bases at J, with 13 bases in the middle. CDR3 region: CASLPGPAGELFF. CDR3 DNA sequence: TGCGCCAGCCTTCCCGGGCCCGCCGGGGAGCTGTTTTTT.

The chain has TRBV30 and TRBJ2-7; perhaps TRBD1 as D (5 bases). Germline V gives CDR1 GTSNPN, CDR2 SVGIG (reference sequence). The CDR3 is 13 amino acids. The germline V and J ends were trimmed by 3 bases and 1 base, with 10 bases remaining between them. In nucleotides, the CDR3 is TGTGCCTGGAGCCATACAGGTTCCTACGAGCAGTACTTC. Amino acid sequence: CAWSHTGSYEQYF.

This chain joins TRBV13 and TRBJ1-4; no firm D call. The germline V gene encodes CDR1 PRHDT and CDR2 FYEKMQ (reference sequence). V lost 4 bases and J 7 bases, leaving 13 bases between the germline ends. This CDR3 has 14 amino acids. The CDR3 bases are TGTGCCAGCAGCTCTGGGGAGACTGGTGAAAAACTGTTTTTT. Encoded protein: CASSSGETGEKLFF.

The rearrangement links TRBV10-3 to TRBJ1-3; no clear D gene. The CDR3 loop spans 12 amino acids. Germline loops: CDR1 ENHRY, CDR2 SYGVKD. The chain's CDR3 is CAVGGSGNTIYF. Written as DNA, the CDR3 is TGTGCAGTGGGAGGGTCAGGAAACACCATATATTTT.

The chain combines TRBV5-1 with TRBJ2-2; maybe TRBD2 (5 bases). The CDR3 runs to 16 residues. Germline V gene sequence: CDR1 SGHRS, CDR2 YFSETQ. The germline V and J ends were trimmed by 2 bases and 6 bases, with 17 bases remaining between them. The CDR3 coding sequence is TGCGCCAGCAGCTTCCCTAAGCGGAGGATAGCCGGGGAGCTGTTTTTT. This sequence encodes CASSFPKRRIAGELFF.

Notes on this clone: Additional DNA sequences in this sample encode the identical CDR3. The rearrangement links TRBV5-1 to TRBJ1-5; D may be TRBD1 (6 bases). The V gene lost 0 bases and the J gene lost 5 bases, with 12 bases spanning the gap. CDR3 length equals 15 residues. From germline, CDR1 is SGHRS and CDR2 YFSETQ. As DNA, the CDR3 is TGCGCCAGCAGCTTGGATGGAGGGGGTGATCAGCCCCAGCATTTT. This gives the protein CASSLDGGGDQPQHF.

The chain recombines TRBV7-9 with TRBJ2-7; D ambiguous. Trimming took 6 bases from V and 3 from J, leaving 12 bases between them. From germline, CDR1 is SEHNR and CDR2 FQNEAQ (reference sequence). This CDR3 region has 13 residues. DNA for the CDR3: TGTGCCAGCAGTCCCCGATGGGGCTACGAGCAGTACTTC. This gives the protein CASSPRWGYEQYF. The whole variable domain, filled in from reference TRBV7-9 and TRBJ2-7, reads DTGVSQNPRHKITKRGQNVTFRCDPISEHNRLYWYRQTLGQGPEFLTYFQNEAQLEKSRLLSDRFSAERPKGSFSTLEIQRTEQGDSAMYLCASSPRWGYEQYFGPGTRLTVT.

This chain uses TRBV23-1 with TRBJ1-6; D remains ambiguous. TRBV23-1 is designated an ORF whose function remains uncertain. V gave up 3 bases and J gave up 7 bases, with 16 bases separating them. The CDR3 is 16 residues long. This CDR3 reads CASSQQAKNRNSPLHF. DNA for the CDR3: TGCGCCAGCAGTCAGCAGGCCAAGAATCGCAATTCACCCCTCCACTTT.

The rearrangement joins TRBV28 to TRBJ2-1, with D perhaps matching TRBD2 (6 bases). Trimming pared 9 bases from V and 0 bases from J, leaving 12 bases between. CDR3 length: 14 residues. In germline, CDR1 is MDHEN, CDR2 SYDVKM. CDR3 sequence reads: CASSGRSSYNEQFF. DNA of the CDR3: TGTGCCAGTAGCGGTCGAAGCTCCTACAATGAGCAGTTCTTC.

The CDR3 sequence: CASSAGQGRLETQYF. CDR3 DNA: TGTGCCAGTAGTGCCGGACAGGGAAGGTTAGAGACCCAGTACTTC. This chain connects TRBV19 to TRBJ2-5, with TRBD1 matching over 8 bases. The germline V gene has CDR1 LNHDA and CDR2 SQIVND (reference sequence). The CDR3 is 15 residues long. J was trimmed by 4 bases and V by 5 bases; bases with no gene match: 9.

This chain connects TRBV19 to TRBJ2-1, with TRBD2 matching over 9 bases. This CDR3 is built from 15 residues. Germline V gene data show CDR1 as LNHDA and CDR2 as SQIVND (reference sequence). Trimming cost V 10 bases and J 2 bases; bases outside gene matches: 9. DNA of the CDR3: TGTGCCACCCTAGGGGCTAGCGGGACCTACAATGAGCAGTTCTTC. This codes for CATLGASGTYNEQFF.

In its sample, this clone was seen once. The chain links TRBV5-1 to TRBJ1-4, with D uncertain. The CDR3 covers 14 residues. Looked up from germline, CDR1 is SGHRS and CDR2 is YFSETQ. V was pared by 1 base and J by 2 bases, with 6 bases between. CDR3 DNA sequence: TGCGCCAGCAGCTTGACAGTTACTAATGAAAAACTGTTTTTT. It translates to CASSLTVTNEKLFF.

The V gene is TRBV6-5, the J gene TRBJ1-4; D uncertain. CDR1 MNHEY and CDR2 SVGAGI come from the germline V gene. Trimming took off 6 bases at V and 2 bases at J, with 10 bases between the two ends. The CDR3 has 14 amino acids. Here the CDR3 DNA reads TGTGCCAGCAGAGGTTGGGCGACTAATGAAAAACTGTTTTTT. Translated: CASRGWATNEKLFF.

The chain uses TRBV7-2 and TRBJ2-3; TRBD2 aligns across 8 bases. The CDR3 runs to 15 residues. Germline-derived CDR1 and CDR2 are SGHTA and FQGNSA. J gave up 4 bases and V 5 bases, and 8 bases lay outside the gene matches. The CDR3 is CASSKPPGGADTQYF. As DNA, the CDR3 is TGTGCCAGCAGCAAACCACCCGGGGGGGCAGATACGCAGTATTTT.

The rearrangement uses TRBV3-1 (or the pseudogene TRBV3-2) and TRBJ1-2; a possible D gene is TRBD1 (5 bases). The CDR3 has 14 amino acids. V was trimmed by 5 bases and J by 7 bases, leaving 17 bases between them. Germline assignment: CDR1 LGHDT and CDR2 YNNKEL (reference sequence). CDR3: CASSGGDETGGYTF. In DNA, the CDR3 is TGTGCCAGCAGCGGTGGGGACGAGACGGGTGGCTACACCTTC.

The chain is built from TRBV19 and TRBJ2-3; 9 nucleotides match TRBD2. Trimming took 11 bases from V and 0 from J; bases not matched to a gene: 6. Germline V lookup: CDR1 LNHDA, CDR2 SQIVND (reference sequence). The CDR3 consists of 14 residues. The CDR3 DNA reads TGTGCCTGTAAGCGGGAGGCTAGCACAGATACGCAGTATTTT. This encodes CACKREASTDTQYF.

V is TRBV27 and J is TRBJ2-4; perhaps TRBD2 as D (6 bases). Germline loops: CDR1 MNHEY, CDR2 SMNVEV (reference sequence). The CDR3 is 11 amino acids. CDR3 sequence: CTFGGTGCWYF. The DNA of the CDR3 is TGTACCTTCGGGGGAACAGGATGTTGGTACTTC.

The rearrangement links TRBV5-1 to TRBJ2-2, with 8 bases identical to TRBD1. This CDR3 region has 14 residues. J lost 7 bases, V lost 2 bases, and 4 bases had no gene match. CDR1 and CDR2 from the germline V gene are SGHRS and YFSETQ. CDR3 bases: TGCGCCAGCAGCTTCAGGGGGCGAAACGGGGAGCTGTTTTTT. It encodes CASSFRGRNGELFF.

This clone has a handful of counts. The chain combines TRBV6-6 with TRBJ1-2; tentative D call: TRBD1 (6 bases). Deletions cut 2 bases from V and 4 bases from J, with 14 bases between. Germline CDR1 is MNHNY and CDR2 is SVGAGI (reference sequence). CDR3 length equals 15 residues. CDR3 residues: CASSYPRQDTYGYTF. CDR3 nucleotides: TGTGCCAGCAGTTACCCAAGACAGGACACCTATGGCTACACCTTC.

The J gene is TRBJ2-3, the V gene TRBV7-9, with a tentative D call TRBD2 (5 bases). The CDR3 consists of 16 residues. Trimming pared 5 bases from V and 0 bases from J, leaving 15 bases between. Germline loops: CDR1 SEHNR, CDR2 FQNEAQ (reference sequence). CDR3 DNA sequence: TGTGCCAGCAGCCCGTTGAGGGTCACTAGCACAGATACGCAGTATTTT. Its translation is CASSPLRVTSTDTQYF.

V and J are TRBV7-9 and TRBJ1-6; D is unresolved. Trimming took off 5 bases at V and 8 bases at J, with 16 bases between the two ends. This CDR3 is 15 amino acids long. The germline CDR1 and CDR2 sequences are SEHNR and FQNEAQ (reference sequence). The CDR3 is CASSISVSGDSPLHF. CDR3 coding DNA: TGTGCCAGCAGCATTTCTGTATCGGGAGATTCACCCCTCCACTTT.

The rearrangement uses TRBV25-1 and TRBJ2-2; D tentatively reads TRBD1 or TRBD2 (5 bases each). Germline-derived CDR1 and CDR2 are MGHDK and SYGVNS. There are 13 residues in the CDR3. V lost 7 bases to trimming and J lost 4 bases, with 10 bases between them. Written as DNA, the CDR3 is TGTGCCAGCAAGGGACCGATCACCGGGGAGCTGTTTTTT. Translated, it gives CASKGPITGELFF.

The rearrangement joins TRBV24-1 to TRBJ1-1; D might be TRBD1 (5 bases). In germline, CDR1 is KGHDR, CDR2 SFDVKD. V was cut by 8 bases and J by 6 bases, with 21 bases left in between. CDR3 length equals 15 residues. The DNA of the CDR3 is TGTGCCACCACCTCCGGAGAGAGGGGCCGTCCTGAAGCTTTCTTT. Its translation is CATTSGERGRPEAFF.

The genes are TRBV5-5 and TRBJ1-2; no clear D gene. The germline gives CDR1 SGHKS, CDR2 YYEKEE (reference sequence). The V end was cut by 0 bases, the J end by 1 base, with 10 bases between. This CDR3 has 15 amino acids. The CDR3 is CASSLGQTNNYGYTF. CDR3 in DNA: TGTGCCAGCAGCTTGGGGCAGACGAATAACTATGGCTACACCTTC.

The V and J genes are TRBV5-4 and TRBJ1-1; D unresolved. The CDR3 is 14 residues long. The germline CDR1 and CDR2 sequences are SGHNT and YYREEE (reference sequence). Deletions cut 2 bases from V and 0 bases from J, with 8 bases between. CDR3 amino acids: CASSFLSMNTEAFF. For the CDR3, the DNA is TGTGCCAGCAGCTTTTTGTCGATGAACACTGAAGCTTTCTTT.